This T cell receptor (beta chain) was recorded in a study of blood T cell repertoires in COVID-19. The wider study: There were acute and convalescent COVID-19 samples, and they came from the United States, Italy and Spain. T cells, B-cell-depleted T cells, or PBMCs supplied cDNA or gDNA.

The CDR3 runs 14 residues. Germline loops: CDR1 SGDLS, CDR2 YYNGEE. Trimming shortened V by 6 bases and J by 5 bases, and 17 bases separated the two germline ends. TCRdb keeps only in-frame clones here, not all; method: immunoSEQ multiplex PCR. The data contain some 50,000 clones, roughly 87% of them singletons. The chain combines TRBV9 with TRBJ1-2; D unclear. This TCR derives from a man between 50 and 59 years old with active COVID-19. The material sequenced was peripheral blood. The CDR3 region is CASTRDGRRYGYTF. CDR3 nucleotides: TGTGCCAGCACCCGAGATGGACGGAGGTATGGCTACACCTTC.